The rows below give T cell receptor beta chains drawn from one sample of a study of high-grade serous ovarian cancer treatment subgroups. Sequencing used immunoSEQ multiplex PCR; TCRdb keeps in-frame clones, though not all of them. The table lists thousands of clones, 75% to 85% of them singletons. Sequenced input: tumor tissue. The source is a human donor with high-grade serous ovarian cancer. CDR3s include the opening cysteine and the closing phenylalanine or tryptophan. Fields, in order: CDR3 DNA, CDR3 protein, CDR3 length, V gene, J gene, D gene, clone size. The D gene is left open where the match is weak. Only some rows state a clone size, as once, few, many or a class for expanded clones.

CDR3 DNA: TGTGCCAGCAGCCAAGGTATAACGAACACTGAAGCTTTCTTT; CDR3 protein: CASSQGITNTEAFF; CDR3 length: 14; V gene: TRBV4-2; J gene: TRBJ1-1; D gene: NA; clone size: NA
CDR3 DNA: TGTGCCTTGGTTGGGGGGAGCACAGATACGCAGTATTTT; CDR3 protein: CALVGGSTDTQYF; CDR3 length: 13; V gene: TRBV7-9; J gene: TRBJ2-3; D gene: NA; clone size: NA
CDR3 DNA: TGCGCCAGCAGCCAAGCGACCCGGGACTACCGAGCAAATGAGCAGTTCTTC; CDR3 protein: CASSQATRDYRANEQFF; CDR3 length: 17; V gene: TRBV4-1; J gene: TRBJ2-1; D gene: TRBD2; clone size: NA
CDR3 DNA: TGTGCCAGCAGCTCGCTCCGTCGGGACCCGGGGGGCTACACCTTC; CDR3 protein: CASSSLRRDPGGYTF; CDR3 length: 15; V gene: TRBV5-8; J gene: TRBJ1-2; D gene: NA; clone size: few
CDR3 DNA: TGTGCCAGCATAGGACAGGGCTCTGGCTACACCTTC; CDR3 protein: CASIGQGSGYTF; CDR3 length: 12; V gene: TRBV6-5; J gene: TRBJ1-2; D gene: TRBD1; clone size: NA
CDR3 DNA: TGCAGCGTTGAAGATAGGGGGTCTGGGTACGAGCAGTACTTC; CDR3 protein: CSVEDRGSGYEQYF; CDR3 length: 14; V gene: TRBV29-1; J gene: TRBJ2-7; D gene: NA; clone size: NA
CDR3 DNA: TGTGCCAGCAGCCCCGAGGGCGCCGCGGAGCAGTACTTC; CDR3 protein: CASSPEGAAEQYF; CDR3 length: 13; V gene: TRBV7-3; J gene: TRBJ2-5; D gene: NA; clone size: NA
CDR3 DNA: TGTGCCAGCAGCTTACTGTGGGAGGATGAAAAACTGTTTTTT; CDR3 protein: CASSLLWEDEKLFF; CDR3 length: 14; V gene: TRBV7-9; J gene: TRBJ1-4; D gene: NA; clone size: NA
CDR3 DNA: TGCGCCAGCAGCCAAGATTGGGCGGCGGTAAGTGGCGAGCAGTACTTC; CDR3 protein: CASSQDWAAVSGEQYF; CDR3 length: 16; V gene: TRBV4-3; J gene: TRBJ2-7; D gene: NA; clone size: NA
CDR3 DNA: TGTGCCAGCAGCAGGTTTTCCTACAATGAGCAGTTCTTC; CDR3 protein: CASSRFSYNEQFF; CDR3 length: 13; V gene: TRBV28; J gene: TRBJ2-1; D gene: NA; clone size: NA
CDR3 DNA: TGTGCCAGCAGCTTCCCCAGGGTCAATGAGCAGTTCTTC; CDR3 protein: CASSFPRVNEQFF; CDR3 length: 13; V gene: TRBV5-6; J gene: TRBJ2-1; D gene: NA; clone size: NA
CDR3 DNA: TGTGCCAGCAGCCCAGGGTGGAGAGGTGGTAGCGAGCAGTACTTC; CDR3 protein: CASSPGWRGGSEQYF; CDR3 length: 15; V gene: TRBV13; J gene: TRBJ2-7; D gene: NA; clone size: NA
CDR3 DNA: TGTGCCAGCTCACCTAAACAGATTAATCAGCCCCAGCATTTT; CDR3 protein: CASSPKQINQPQHF; CDR3 length: 14; V gene: TRBV18; J gene: TRBJ1-5; D gene: NA; clone size: few
CDR3 DNA: TGTGCCTGGGGAGGCGCCAGCATCTCGCAGTATTTT; CDR3 protein: CAWGGASISQYF; CDR3 length: 12; V gene: TRBV30; J gene: TRBJ2-3; D gene: NA; clone size: NA
CDR3 DNA: TGTGCCAGCAGCGTAGAGGACAGGGCTACCCTTGGGGCTTTCTTT; CDR3 protein: CASSVEDRATLGAFF; CDR3 length: 15; V gene: TRBV9; J gene: TRBJ1-1; D gene: TRBD1; clone size: NA
CDR3 DNA: TGTGCCAGCAGCTTCATCAGGGGCACTGAAGCTTTCTTT; CDR3 protein: CASSFIRGTEAFF; CDR3 length: 13; V gene: TRBV5-5; J gene: TRBJ1-1; D gene: NA; clone size: few
CDR3 DNA: TGCAGCACCTATTCTGGGGCCACTGAAGCTTTCTTT; CDR3 protein: CSTYSGATEAFF; CDR3 length: 12; V gene: TRBV29-1; J gene: TRBJ1-1; D gene: NA; clone size: NA
CDR3 DNA: TGTGCCAGCACTCTCGGTATGGGTAGCTATGGCTACACCTTC; CDR3 protein: CASTLGMGSYGYTF; CDR3 length: 14; V gene: TRBV6-5; J gene: TRBJ1-2; D gene: NA; clone size: NA
CDR3 DNA: TGCAGCGTAGAGGGTGAGTCGGGGCACGAGCAGTACTTC; CDR3 protein: CSVEGESGHEQYF; CDR3 length: 13; V gene: TRBV29-1; J gene: TRBJ2-7; D gene: NA; clone size: NA
CDR3 DNA: TGTGCCAGCAGTTACTCCCCCGCACGGGAGACCCAGTACTTC; CDR3 protein: CASSYSPARETQYF; CDR3 length: 14; V gene: TRBV6-5; J gene: TRBJ2-5; D gene: NA; clone size: once
CDR3 DNA: TGCGCCAGCAGCTTACAGGGGTTTACGGGTACAACTAATGAAAAACTGTTTTTT; CDR3 protein: CASSLQGFTGTTNEKLFF; CDR3 length: 18; V gene: TRBV5-1; J gene: TRBJ1-4; D gene: TRBD1; clone size: NA
CDR3 DNA: TGTGCCAGCAGCTTAGCAGCAACTAATGAAAAACTGTTTTTT; CDR3 protein: CASSLAATNEKLFF; CDR3 length: 14; V gene: TRBV5-6; J gene: TRBJ1-4; D gene: NA; clone size: NA
CDR3 DNA: TGCGCCAGCAGCTTGTTCGGGGTAGGCACTGAAGCTTTCTTT; CDR3 protein: CASSLFGVGTEAFF; CDR3 length: 14; V gene: TRBV5-1; J gene: TRBJ1-1; D gene: NA; clone size: NA
CDR3 DNA: TGTGCCAGCAGCGTAACATCTCCCTCCTACAATGAGCAGTTCTTC; CDR3 protein: CASSVTSPSYNEQFF; CDR3 length: 15; V gene: TRBV9; J gene: TRBJ2-1; D gene: NA; clone size: NA
CDR3 DNA: TGTGCCAGCAGTGCCCTAGCGGGGACAGATACGCAGTATTTT; CDR3 protein: CASSALAGTDTQYF; CDR3 length: 14; V gene: TRBV2; J gene: TRBJ2-3; D gene: TRBD2; clone size: NA
CDR3 DNA: TGTGCCAGCAGTCGGACTAGGGAGACCCAGTACTTC; CDR3 protein: CASSRTRETQYF; CDR3 length: 12; V gene: TRBV2; J gene: TRBJ2-5; D gene: TRBD2; clone size: NA
CDR3 DNA: TGCAGTGGGGGGGTCTCCTACGAGCAGTACTTC; CDR3 protein: CSGGVSYEQYF; CDR3 length: 11; V gene: TRBV20-1; J gene: TRBJ2-7; D gene: NA; clone size: NA
CDR3 DNA: TGTGCCAGCAGCCAAGGTTCCCTCGACGAGCAGTACTTC; CDR3 protein: CASSQGSLDEQYF; CDR3 length: 13; V gene: TRBV4-2; J gene: TRBJ2-7; D gene: NA; clone size: once
CDR3 DNA: TGTGCCAGCAGCTTGGAGTATAGCGGTGGCTACACCTTC; CDR3 protein: CASSLEYSGGYTF; CDR3 length: 13; V gene: TRBV5-6; J gene: TRBJ1-2; D gene: NA; clone size: NA
CDR3 DNA: TGTGCCACCAGCGCGAGACCAGGGAACATTCAGTACTTC; CDR3 protein: CATSARPGNIQYF; CDR3 length: 13; V gene: TRBV15; J gene: TRBJ2-4; D gene: NA; clone size: few
CDR3 DNA: TGTGCCAGCAGCCGACAGGGGGCGGGGGGTGGCTACACCTTC; CDR3 protein: CASSRQGAGGGYTF; CDR3 length: 14; V gene: TRBV7-2; J gene: TRBJ1-2; D gene: TRBD1; clone size: once
CDR3 DNA: TGTGCCAGCAGCAAAGACCCGGGTTCACCCCTCCACTTT; CDR3 protein: CASSKDPGSPLHF; CDR3 length: 13; V gene: TRBV21-1; J gene: TRBJ1-6; D gene: NA; clone size: few
CDR3 DNA: TGTGCCAGCAGTGACTGGACGGATTCTAATGGCTACACCTTC; CDR3 protein: CASSDWTDSNGYTF; CDR3 length: 14; V gene: TRBV2; J gene: TRBJ1-2; D gene: NA; clone size: NA
CDR3 DNA: TGTGCCAGCGGGGACTCCTACCCTGGGGCCAACGTCCTGACTTTC; CDR3 protein: CASGDSYPGANVLTF; CDR3 length: 15; V gene: TRBV11-2; J gene: TRBJ2-6; D gene: NA; clone size: NA